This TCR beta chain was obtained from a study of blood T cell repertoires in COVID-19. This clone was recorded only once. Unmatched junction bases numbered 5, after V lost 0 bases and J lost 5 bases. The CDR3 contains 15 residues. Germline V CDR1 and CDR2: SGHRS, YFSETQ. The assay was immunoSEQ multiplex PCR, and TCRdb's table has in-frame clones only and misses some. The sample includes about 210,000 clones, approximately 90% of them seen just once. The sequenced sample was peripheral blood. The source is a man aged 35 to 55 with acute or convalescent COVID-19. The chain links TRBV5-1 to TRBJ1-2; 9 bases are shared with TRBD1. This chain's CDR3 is CASSLEGTGYYGYTF. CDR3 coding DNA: TGCGCCAGCAGCTTGGAGGGGACAGGGTATTATGGCTACACCTTC.